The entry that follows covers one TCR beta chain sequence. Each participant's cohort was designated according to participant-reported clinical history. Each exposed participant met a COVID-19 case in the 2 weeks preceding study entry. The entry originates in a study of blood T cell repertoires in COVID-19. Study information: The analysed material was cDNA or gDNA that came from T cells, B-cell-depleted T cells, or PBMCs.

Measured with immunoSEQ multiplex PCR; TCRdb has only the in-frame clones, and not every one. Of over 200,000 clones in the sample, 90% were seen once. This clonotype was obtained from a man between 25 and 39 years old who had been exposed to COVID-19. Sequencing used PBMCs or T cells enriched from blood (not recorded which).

The CDR3: CASSQVGTPYNEQFF. CDR3 DNA sequence: TGTGCCAGCAGCCAAGTAGGGACACCCTACAATGAGCAGTTCTTC. The chain has TRBV14 and TRBJ2-1; D is possibly TRBD1 (6 bases). The ends were cut back, 1 base at V and 2 bases at J, with 9 bases in the middle. This CDR3 is 15 amino acids long. Looked up from germline, CDR1 is SGHDN and CDR2 is FVKESK.